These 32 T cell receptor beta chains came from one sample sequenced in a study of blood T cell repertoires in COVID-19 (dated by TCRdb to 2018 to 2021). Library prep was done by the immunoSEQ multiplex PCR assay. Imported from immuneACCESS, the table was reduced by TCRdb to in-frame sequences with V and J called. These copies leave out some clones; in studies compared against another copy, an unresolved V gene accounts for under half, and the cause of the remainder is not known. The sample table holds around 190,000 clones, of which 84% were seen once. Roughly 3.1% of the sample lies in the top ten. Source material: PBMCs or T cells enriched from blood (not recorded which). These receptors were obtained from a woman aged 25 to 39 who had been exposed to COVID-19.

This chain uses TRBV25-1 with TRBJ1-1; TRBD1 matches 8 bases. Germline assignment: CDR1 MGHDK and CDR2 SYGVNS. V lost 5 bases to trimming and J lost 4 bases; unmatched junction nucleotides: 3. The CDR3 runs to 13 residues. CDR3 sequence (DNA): TGTGCCAGCAGTTTAGACAGGGGCACTGAAGCTTTCTTT. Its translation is CASSLDRGTEAFF.

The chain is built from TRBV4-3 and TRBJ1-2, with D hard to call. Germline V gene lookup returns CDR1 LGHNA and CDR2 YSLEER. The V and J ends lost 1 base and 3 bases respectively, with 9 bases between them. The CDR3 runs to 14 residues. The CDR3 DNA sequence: TGCGCCAGCAGCCAAGTCTTGGCAGACTATGGCTACACCTTC. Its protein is CASSQVLADYGYTF.

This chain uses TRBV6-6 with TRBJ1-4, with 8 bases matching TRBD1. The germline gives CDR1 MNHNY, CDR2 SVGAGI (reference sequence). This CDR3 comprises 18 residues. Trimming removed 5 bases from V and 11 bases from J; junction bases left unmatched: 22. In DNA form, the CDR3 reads TGTGCCAGCAGTCGCCGGGCGGACGGACAGGGAGGAAAGTTGAAACTGTTTTTT. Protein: CASSRRADGQGGKLKLFF.

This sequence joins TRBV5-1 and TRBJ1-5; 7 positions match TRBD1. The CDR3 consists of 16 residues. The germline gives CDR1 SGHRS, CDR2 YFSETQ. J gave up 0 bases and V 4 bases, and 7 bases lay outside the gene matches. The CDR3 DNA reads TGCGCCAGCAGCATTGGGACAGATCATAGCAATCAGCCCCAGCATTTT. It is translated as CASSIGTDHSNQPQHF.

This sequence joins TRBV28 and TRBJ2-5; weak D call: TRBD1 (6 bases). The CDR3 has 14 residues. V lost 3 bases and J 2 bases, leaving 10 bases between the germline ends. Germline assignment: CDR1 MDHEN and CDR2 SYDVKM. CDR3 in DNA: TGTGCCAGCAGTTTTGGGGGCGTACAAGAGACCCAGTACTTC. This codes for CASSFGGVQETQYF. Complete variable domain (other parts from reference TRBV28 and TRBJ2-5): DVKVTQSSRYLVKRTGEKVFLECVQDMDHENMFWYRQDPGLGLRLIYFSYDVKMKEKGDIPEGYSVSREKKERFSLILESASTNQTSMYLCASSFGGVQETQYFGPGTRLLVL.

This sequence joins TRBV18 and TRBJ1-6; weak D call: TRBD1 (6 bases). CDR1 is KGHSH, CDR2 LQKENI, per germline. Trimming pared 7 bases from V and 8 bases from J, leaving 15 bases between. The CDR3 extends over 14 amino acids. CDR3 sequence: CASFTGQGYSPLHF. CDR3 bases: TGTGCCAGCTTTACCGGGCAGGGGTATTCACCCCTCCACTTT.

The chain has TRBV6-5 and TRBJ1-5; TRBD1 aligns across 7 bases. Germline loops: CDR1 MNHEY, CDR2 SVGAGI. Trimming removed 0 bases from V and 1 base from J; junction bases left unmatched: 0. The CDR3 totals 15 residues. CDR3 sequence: CASSYSGQSNQPQHF. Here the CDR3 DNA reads TGTGCCAGCAGTTACTCGGGACAGAGCAATCAGCCCCAGCATTTT.

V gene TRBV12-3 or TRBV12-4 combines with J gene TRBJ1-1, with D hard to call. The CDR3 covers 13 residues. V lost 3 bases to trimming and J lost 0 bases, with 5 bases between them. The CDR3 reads CASSFEVNTEAFF. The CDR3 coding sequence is TGTGCCAGCAGTTTTGAGGTGAACACTGAAGCTTTCTTT.

CDR3 nucleotides: TGTGCCAGCGTTGGGGGACACGGAGAGACCCAGTACTTC. This encodes CASVGGHGETQYF. The V call is TRBV3-1 (or the pseudogene TRBV3-2), the J call TRBJ2-5; a weak D match, TRBD1 (6 bases). This CDR3 is built from 13 residues. CDR1 is LGHDT, CDR2 YNNKEL, per germline (reference sequence). V dropped 8 bases and J dropped 4 bases, with 14 bases sitting between them.

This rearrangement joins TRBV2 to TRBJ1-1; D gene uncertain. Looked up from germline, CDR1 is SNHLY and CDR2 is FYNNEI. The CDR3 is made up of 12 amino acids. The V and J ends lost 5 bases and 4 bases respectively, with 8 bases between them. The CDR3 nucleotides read TGTGCCAGCAGTATAGCTTTCACTGAAGCTTTCTTT. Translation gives CASSIAFTEAFF.

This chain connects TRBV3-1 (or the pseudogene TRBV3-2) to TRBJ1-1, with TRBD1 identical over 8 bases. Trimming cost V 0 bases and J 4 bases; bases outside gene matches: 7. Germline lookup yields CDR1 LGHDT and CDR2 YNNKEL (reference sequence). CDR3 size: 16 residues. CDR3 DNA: TGTGCCAGCAGCCAAGATCGGGACAGGTCTAGCACTGAAGCTTTCTTT. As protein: CASSQDRDRSSTEAFF.

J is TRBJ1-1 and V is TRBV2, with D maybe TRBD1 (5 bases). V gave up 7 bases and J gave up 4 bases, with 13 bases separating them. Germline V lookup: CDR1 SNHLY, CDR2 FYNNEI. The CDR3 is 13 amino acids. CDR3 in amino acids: CASTGGGGTEAFF. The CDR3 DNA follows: TGTGCCAGCACCGGCGGGGGGGGCACTGAAGCTTTCTTT.

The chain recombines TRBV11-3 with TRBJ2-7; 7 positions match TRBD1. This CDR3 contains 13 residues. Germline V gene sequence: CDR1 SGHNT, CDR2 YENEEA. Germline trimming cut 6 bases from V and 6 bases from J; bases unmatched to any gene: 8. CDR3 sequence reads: CASSSGTASEQYF. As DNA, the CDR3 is TGTGCCAGCAGTTCCGGGACAGCTAGCGAGCAGTACTTC.

The CDR3, as DNA: TGTGCCAGTAGTATGAACAGGAACTCTGGAAACACCATATATTTT. It encodes CASSMNRNSGNTIYF. The chain links TRBV19 to TRBJ1-3, with a weak D call TRBD1 (5 bases). The CDR3 runs to 15 residues. Deletions cut 3 bases from V and 0 bases from J, with 9 bases between. Germline values: CDR1 LNHDA, CDR2 SQIVND (reference sequence).

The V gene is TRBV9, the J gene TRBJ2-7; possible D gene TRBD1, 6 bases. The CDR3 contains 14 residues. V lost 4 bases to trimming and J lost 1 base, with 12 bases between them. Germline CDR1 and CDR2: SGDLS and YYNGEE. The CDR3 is CASSTRDISYEQYF. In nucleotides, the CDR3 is TGTGCCAGCAGCACTCGGGACATATCCTACGAGCAGTACTTC.

CDR3 nucleotides: TGTGCCAGCATACAGGGAAGGGGGAATCAGCCCCAGCATTTT. Translation: CASIQGRGNQPQHF. V gene TRBV2 combines with J gene TRBJ1-5; D is perhaps TRBD1 (6 bases). This CDR3 has 14 amino acids. Trimming left V 7 bases short and J 4 bases short, with 14 bases between. CDR1 is SNHLY and CDR2 is FYNNEI in the germline V gene.

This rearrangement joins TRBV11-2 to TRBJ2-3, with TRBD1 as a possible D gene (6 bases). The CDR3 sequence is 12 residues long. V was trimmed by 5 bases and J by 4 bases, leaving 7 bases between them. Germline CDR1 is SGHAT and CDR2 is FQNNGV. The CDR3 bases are TGTGCCAGCAGCAACAGGGCAGATACGCAGTATTTT. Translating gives CASSNRADTQYF.

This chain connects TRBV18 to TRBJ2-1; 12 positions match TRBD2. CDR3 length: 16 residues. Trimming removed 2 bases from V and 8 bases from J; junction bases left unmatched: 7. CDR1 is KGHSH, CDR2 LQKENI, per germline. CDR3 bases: TGTGCCAGCTCACCAGTCGGTCCTAGCGGGGGGGATGAGCAGTTCTTC. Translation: CASSPVGPSGGDEQFF.

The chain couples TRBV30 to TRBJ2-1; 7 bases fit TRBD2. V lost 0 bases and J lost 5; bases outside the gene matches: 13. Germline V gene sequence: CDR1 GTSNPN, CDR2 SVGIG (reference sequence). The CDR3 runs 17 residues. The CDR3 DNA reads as TGTGCCTGGAGTGTAGGCCTAGCGGCTTACTTCGACAATGAGCAGTTCTTC. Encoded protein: CAWSVGLAAYFDNEQFF.

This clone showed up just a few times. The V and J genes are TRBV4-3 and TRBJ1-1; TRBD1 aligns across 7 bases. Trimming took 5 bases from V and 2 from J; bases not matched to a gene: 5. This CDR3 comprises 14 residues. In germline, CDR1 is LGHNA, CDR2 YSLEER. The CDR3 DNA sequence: TGCGCCAGCAGCTTCGACAGGGTAAACACTGAAGCTTTCTTT. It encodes CASSFDRVNTEAFF.

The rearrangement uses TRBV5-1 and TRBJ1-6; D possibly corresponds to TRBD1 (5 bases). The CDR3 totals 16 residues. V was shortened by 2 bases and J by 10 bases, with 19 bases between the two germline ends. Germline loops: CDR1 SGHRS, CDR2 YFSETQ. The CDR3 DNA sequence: TGCGCCAGCAGCTTAATCGGTCAGGGAAGTCAGTCACCCCTCCACTTT. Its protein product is CASSLIGQGSQSPLHF.

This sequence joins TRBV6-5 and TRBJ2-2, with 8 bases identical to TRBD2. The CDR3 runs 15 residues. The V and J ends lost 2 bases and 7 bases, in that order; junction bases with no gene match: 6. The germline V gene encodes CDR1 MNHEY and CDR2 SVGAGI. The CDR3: CASSYLGTRLGELFF. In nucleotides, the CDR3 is TGTGCCAGCAGTTACCTCGGGACTAGACTCGGGGAGCTGTTTTTT.

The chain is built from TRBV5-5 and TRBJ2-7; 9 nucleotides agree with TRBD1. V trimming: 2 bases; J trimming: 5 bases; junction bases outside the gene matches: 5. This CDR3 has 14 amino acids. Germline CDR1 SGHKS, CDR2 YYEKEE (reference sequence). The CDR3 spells CASSFGTGLNEQYF. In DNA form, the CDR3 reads TGTGCCAGCAGCTTCGGGACAGGGTTGAACGAGCAGTACTTC.

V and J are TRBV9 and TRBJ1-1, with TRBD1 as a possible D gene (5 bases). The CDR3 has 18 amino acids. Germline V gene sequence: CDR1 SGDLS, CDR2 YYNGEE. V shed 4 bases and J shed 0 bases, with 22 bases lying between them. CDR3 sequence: CASSRRPTTTVMNTEAFF. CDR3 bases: TGTGCCAGCAGCCGACGACCCACTACGACAGTGATGAACACTGAAGCTTTCTTT.

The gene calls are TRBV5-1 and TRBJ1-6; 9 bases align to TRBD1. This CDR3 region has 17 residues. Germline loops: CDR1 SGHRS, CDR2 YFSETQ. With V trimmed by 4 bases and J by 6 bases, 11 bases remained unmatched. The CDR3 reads CASSNLDRGTLNSPLHF. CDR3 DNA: TGCGCCAGCAGCAATCTTGACAGGGGGACCCTTAATTCACCCCTCCACTTT.

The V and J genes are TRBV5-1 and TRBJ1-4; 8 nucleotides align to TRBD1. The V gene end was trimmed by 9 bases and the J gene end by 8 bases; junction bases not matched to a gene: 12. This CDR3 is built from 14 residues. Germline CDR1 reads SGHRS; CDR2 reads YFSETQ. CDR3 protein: CATQAGTGDEKLFF. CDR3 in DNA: TGCGCCACCCAAGCCGGGACAGGAGACGAAAAACTGTTTTTT. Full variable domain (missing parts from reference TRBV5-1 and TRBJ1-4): KAGVTQTPRYLIKTRGQQVTLSCSPISGHRSVSWYQQTPGQGLQFLFEYFSETQRNKGNFPGRFSGRQFSNSRSEMNVSTLELGDSALYLCATQAGTGDEKLFFGSGTQLSVL.

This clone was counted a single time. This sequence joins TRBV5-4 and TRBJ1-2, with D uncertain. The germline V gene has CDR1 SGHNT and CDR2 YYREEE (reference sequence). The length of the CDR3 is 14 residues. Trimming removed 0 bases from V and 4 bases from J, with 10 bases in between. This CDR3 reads CASSLDRASYGYTF. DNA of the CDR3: TGTGCCAGCAGCTTGGACAGAGCTTCCTATGGCTACACCTTC.

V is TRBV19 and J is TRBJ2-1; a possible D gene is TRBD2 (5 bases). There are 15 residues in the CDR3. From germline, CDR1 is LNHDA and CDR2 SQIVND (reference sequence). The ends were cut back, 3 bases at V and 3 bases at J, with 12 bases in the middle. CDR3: CASSIRHGDYNEQFF. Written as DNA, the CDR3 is TGTGCCAGTAGTATTCGTCACGGGGACTACAATGAGCAGTTCTTC.

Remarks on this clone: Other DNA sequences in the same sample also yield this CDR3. CDR3 residues: CASSLGANTEAFF. The CDR3 nucleotides read TGTGCCAGCAGCTTGGGGGCCAACACTGAAGCTTTCTTT. This rearrangement joins TRBV7-3 to TRBJ1-1, with TRBD1 as a possible D gene (6 bases). The V end lost 3 bases, the J end lost 2 bases, and 7 bases lay between the germline ends. The CDR3 has 13 residues. Per germline, CDR1 SGHTA and CDR2 FQGTGA.

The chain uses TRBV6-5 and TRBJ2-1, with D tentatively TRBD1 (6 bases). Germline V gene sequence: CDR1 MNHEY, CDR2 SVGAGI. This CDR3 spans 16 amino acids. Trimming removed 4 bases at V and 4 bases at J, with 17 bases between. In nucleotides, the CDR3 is TGTGCCAGCAGTTCCGCGGCCAGCAGGGGATACAATGAGCAGTTCTTC. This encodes CASSSAASRGYNEQFF.

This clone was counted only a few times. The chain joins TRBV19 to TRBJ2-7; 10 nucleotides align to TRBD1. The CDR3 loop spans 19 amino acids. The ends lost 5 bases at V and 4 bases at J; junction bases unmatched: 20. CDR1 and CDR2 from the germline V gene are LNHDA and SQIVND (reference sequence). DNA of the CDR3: TGTGCCAGTAGTCTGGGCCCAAGGATCCGGGACAGGGGATTTTACGAGCAGTACTTC. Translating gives CASSLGPRIRDRGFYEQYF.

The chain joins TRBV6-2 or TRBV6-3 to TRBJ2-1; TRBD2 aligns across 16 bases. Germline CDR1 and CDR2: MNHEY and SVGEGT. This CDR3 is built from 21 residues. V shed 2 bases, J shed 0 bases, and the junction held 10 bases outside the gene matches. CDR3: CASSYTGLAGGKVFSYNEQFF. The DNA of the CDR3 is TGTGCCAGCAGTTACACGGGACTAGCGGGGGGGAAAGTATTCTCCTACAATGAGCAGTTCTTC.